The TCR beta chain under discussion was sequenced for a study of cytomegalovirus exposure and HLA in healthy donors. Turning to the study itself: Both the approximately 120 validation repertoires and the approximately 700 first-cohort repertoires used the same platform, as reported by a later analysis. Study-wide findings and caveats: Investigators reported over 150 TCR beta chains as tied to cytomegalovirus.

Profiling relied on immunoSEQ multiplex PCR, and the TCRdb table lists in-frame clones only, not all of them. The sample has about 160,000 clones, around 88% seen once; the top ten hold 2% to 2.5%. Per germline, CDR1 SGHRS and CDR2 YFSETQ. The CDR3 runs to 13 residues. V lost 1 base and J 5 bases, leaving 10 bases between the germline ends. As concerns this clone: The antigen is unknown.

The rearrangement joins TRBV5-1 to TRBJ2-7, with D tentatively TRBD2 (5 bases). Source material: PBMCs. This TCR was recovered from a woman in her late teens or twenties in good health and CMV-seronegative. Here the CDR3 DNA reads TGCGCCAGCAGCTTGTCCCCGGGAAACGAGCAGTACTTC. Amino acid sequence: CASSLSPGNEQYF.